This T cell receptor (beta chain) derives from a study of somatic mutations in cytotoxic T cells in rheumatoid arthritis. Losses at the gene ends were 4 bases for V and 4 bases for J; bases not matched to a gene: 7. The CDR3 runs to 16 residues. Germline V gene sequence: CDR1 SGHRS, CDR2 YFSETQ. How the authors handled the data: Published virus-specific TCRB sequences found rare matches among patient CD8+ clones larger than 1%. The protocol was immunoSEQ multiplex PCR, while the TCRdb copy is restricted to in-frame clones and leaves out a portion. Clonal size and the V and J genes are those of that table, whereas D and trimming came from the DNA. This sample has about 3,300 clones, with around 83% found just once.

The sequenced material came from CD8+ T cells sorted from blood. The sequence was collected from a woman aged 45-65 years with rheumatoid arthritis. The rearrangement uses TRBV5-1 and TRBJ2-3; 12 bases are a match to TRBD2. CDR3 nucleotides: TGCGCCAGCAGCATCGGACTAGCGGGATTTGCAGATACGCAGTATTTT. Translation gives CASSIGLAGFADTQYF.